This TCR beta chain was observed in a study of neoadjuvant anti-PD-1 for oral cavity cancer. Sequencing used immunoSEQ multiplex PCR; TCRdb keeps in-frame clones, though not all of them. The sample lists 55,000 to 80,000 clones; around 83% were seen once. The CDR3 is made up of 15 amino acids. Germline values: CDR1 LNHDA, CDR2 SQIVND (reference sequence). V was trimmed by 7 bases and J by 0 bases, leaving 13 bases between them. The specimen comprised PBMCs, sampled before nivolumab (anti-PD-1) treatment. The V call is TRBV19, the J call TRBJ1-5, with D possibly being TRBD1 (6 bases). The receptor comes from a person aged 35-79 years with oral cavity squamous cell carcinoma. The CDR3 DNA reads TGTGCCAGTACCCTAGACAGGTATAGCAATCAGCCCCAGCATTTT. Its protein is CASTLDRYSNQPQHF.